This TCR beta chain is from a study of CD8 T cells in ankylosing spondylitis. Preparation of TCR beta libraries was done by quantitative 5'-RACE with molecular barcodes. MiXCR, applied by TCRdb to the 5' RACE reads, yields one record per CDR3 protein. Found here are some 800,000 distinct CDR3 sequences, over 9.5% of them singletons; the top ten hold about 0.49%. This clonotype was found many times. No antigen is known for it. Points from the study as a whole: Peripheral blood samples showed relatively rare disease-linked clones, and these clones were CD8+. The study identified a TCR beta motif of under ten highly homologous variants that appeared characteristic of ankylosing spondylitis blood.

V dropped 3 bases and J dropped 1 base, with 13 bases sitting between them. The CDR3 length is 17 residues. The germline CDR1 and CDR2 sequences are SGHTA and FQGNSA. This chain connects TRBV7-2 to TRBJ2-6; maybe TRBD2 (6 bases). Sequenced sample: blood, either unsorted or a sorted T cell fraction (not recorded which). This sequence originates from a male donor with ankylosing spondylitis. CDR3 DNA: TGTGCCAGCAGCTTGCAATTCGGACTATCTGGGGCCAACGTCCTGACTTTC. It encodes CASSLQFGLSGANVLTF.